This T cell receptor (beta chain) stems from a study of technical replicates of blood from a handful of donors. Germline V lookup: CDR1 SGHRS, CDR2 YFSETQ. The CDR3 contains 13 residues. With 0 bases removed from V and 8 bases from J, the gap between germline ends came to 11 bases. Measured with immunoSEQ multiplex PCR; TCRdb has only the in-frame clones, and not every one. The data show more than 90,000 clones, with approximately 95% seen just once and about 0.37% held by the top ten. The receptor comes from a human donor in good health. The material sequenced was T cells isolated from PBMCs. This chain uses TRBV5-1 with TRBJ1-2, with a weak D call TRBD1 (5 bases). The DNA of the CDR3 is TGCGCCAGCAGCTTGGGGGGGGAAGGCGGCTACACCTTC. Translating gives CASSLGGEGGYTF.